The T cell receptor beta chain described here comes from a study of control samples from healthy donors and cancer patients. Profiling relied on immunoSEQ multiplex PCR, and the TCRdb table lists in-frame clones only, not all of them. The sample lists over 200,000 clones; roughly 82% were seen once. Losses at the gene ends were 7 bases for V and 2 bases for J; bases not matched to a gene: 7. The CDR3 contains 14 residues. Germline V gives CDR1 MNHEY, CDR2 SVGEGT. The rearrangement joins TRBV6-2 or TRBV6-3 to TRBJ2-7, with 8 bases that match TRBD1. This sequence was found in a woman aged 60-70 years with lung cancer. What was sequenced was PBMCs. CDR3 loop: CASTPSTGAYEQYF. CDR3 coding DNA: TGTGCCAGCACCCCTTCGACAGGGGCCTACGAGCAGTACTTC.